The rows below give T cell receptor beta chains drawn from one sample of a study of CD8+CD57+ T cells in acquired aplastic anemia. TCRdb redid the calling of the reads with MiXCR, one entry per CDR3 protein. The sample has about 170,000 distinct CDR3 sequences; roughly 45% are singletons. The specimen was sorted CD4+, CD8+, or CD8+CD57+ T cells (not recorded which) from PBMCs. The receptors shown here come from a human donor in good health. CDR3s include the opening cysteine and the closing phenylalanine or tryptophan. D genes are given only for firm matches. A row's size may be missing; if present it is once, few, many or a size class.

.	TRBD2	TRBV19	TRBJ2-7	TGTGCCAGTACGCTTGGGCGGGGGGTTTTTCCCCTTCTCGCCTCCTACGAGCAGTACTTC	CASTLGRGVFPLLASYEQYF
many	.	TRBV9	TRBJ2-6	TGTGCCAGCAGCGTACAGGTCCACTCTGGGGCCAACGTCCTGACTTTC	CASSVQVHSGANVLTF
many	.	TRBV20-1	TRBJ2-5	TGCAGTGCTAGGCCTATGGGGGGCAAAGAGACCCAGTACTTC	CSARPMGGKETQYF
many	TRBD1	TRBV2	TRBJ1-4	TGTGCCAGCAACCTACAGGGGGAAAAACTGTTTTTT	CASNLQGEKLFF
many	.	TRBV4-3	TRBJ2-3	TGCGCCAGCAGCCAAGATAGGGGCGGGGGACAGTCGCAGTATTTT	CASSQDRGGGQSQYF
.	.	TRBV27	TRBJ2-7	TGTGCCAGCAGTTTAAATCAGGGCGAGCAGTACTTC	CASSLNQGEQYF
many	.	TRBV25-1	TRBJ2-7	TGTGCCAGCAGTGTATCGGGGGCACCGTCCTACGAGCAGTACTTC	CASSVSGAPSYEQYF
.	.	TRBV7-2	TRBJ2-1	TGTGCCAGATGGGCCTACAATGAGCAGTTCTTC	CARWAYNEQFF
many	TRBD1	TRBV15	TRBJ1-6	TGTGCCACCAGCAGAGAGGGGCCGGGACAGCGGTATTCACCCCTCCACTTT	CATSREGPGQRYSPLHF
.	TRBD2	TRBV20-1	TRBJ2-7	TGCAGTGCTAGAGATGGAAGCGGGGGTGAGCAGTGCTTC	CSARDGSGGEQCF
few	TRBD1	TRBV6-2/TRBV6-3	TRBJ1-5	TGTGCCAGCAGAGAACAGGGGCCTGGTCAGCCCCAGCATTTT	CASREQGPGQPQHF
many	TRBD2	TRBV19	TRBJ2-5	TGTGCCAGTAGTGGGACTAGCAGTCAGACCCAGTACTTC	CASSGTSSQTQYF
.	TRBD1	TRBV20-1	TRBJ2-7	TGCAGTGCTAGCCCCCTTGACAGGGACTCCTACGAGCAGTACTTC	CSASPLDRDSYEQYF
many	.	TRBV7-7	TRBJ2-5	TGTGCCAGCAGCCCAGGGGTCCAAGAGACCCAGTACTTC	CASSPGVQETQYF
many	.	TRBV5-1	TRBJ2-7	TGCGCCAGCAGCTCCGTAAATGACTTCTACGAGCAGTACTTC	CASSSVNDFYEQYF
.	.	TRBV25-1	TRBJ1-5	TGTGCCAGCAGTGATGGGGGTGGCAATCAGCCCCAGCATTTT	CASSDGGGNQPQHF
.	.	TRBV5-4	TRBJ2-3	TGTGCCAGCAGCAGGGGAGGTGCTAGCACAGATACGCAGTATTTT	CASSRGGASTDTQYF
many	TRBD1	TRBV10-3	TRBJ1-2	TGTGCCATCAGTGGGACAGGGTCGGATGGCTACACCTTC	CAISGTGSDGYTF
many	.	TRBV2	TRBJ1-1	TGTGCCAGCAGTGCCGCAGGGGCTGAAGCTTTCTTT	CASSAAGAEAFF
.	.	TRBV30	TRBJ1-1	TGTGCCTGGAGTGAAGGTCCGAACACTGAAGCTTTCTTT	CAWSEGPNTEAFF
.	.	TRBV7-8	TRBJ1-2	TGTGCCAGCAGCTTAGAATGGCAACCCAACTATGGCTACACCTTC	CASSLEWQPNYGYTF
.	.	TRBV10-3	TRBJ2-1	TGTGCCATCGAGGGGGACCCAAGCTACAATGAGCAGTTCTTC	CAIEGDPSYNEQFF
once	TRBD2	TRBV11-2	TRBJ2-3	TGTGCCAGCAGCGGCACTAGCGGGACGTACACAGATACGCAGTATTTT	CASSGTSGTYTDTQYF